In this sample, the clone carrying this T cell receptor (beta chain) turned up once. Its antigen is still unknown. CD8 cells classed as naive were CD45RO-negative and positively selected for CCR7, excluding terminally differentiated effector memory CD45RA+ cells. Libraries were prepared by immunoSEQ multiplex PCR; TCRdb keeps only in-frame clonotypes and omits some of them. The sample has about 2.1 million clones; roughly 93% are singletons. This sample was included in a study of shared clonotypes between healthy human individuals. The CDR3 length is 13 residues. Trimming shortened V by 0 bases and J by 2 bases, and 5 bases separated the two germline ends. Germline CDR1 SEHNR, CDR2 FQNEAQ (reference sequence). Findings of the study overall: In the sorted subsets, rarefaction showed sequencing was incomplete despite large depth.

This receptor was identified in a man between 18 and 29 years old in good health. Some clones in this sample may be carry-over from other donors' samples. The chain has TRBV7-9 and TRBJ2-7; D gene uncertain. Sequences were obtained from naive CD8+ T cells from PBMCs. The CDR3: CASSLALPYEQYF. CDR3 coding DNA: TGTGCCAGCAGCTTAGCGCTCCCCTACGAGCAGTACTTC.